One sample yielded the 8 T cell receptor beta chains listed below, sequenced in a study of cytomegalovirus exposure and HLA in healthy donors. Use of 60 Vbeta and 13 Jbeta primers characterized the PCR. The method was immunoSEQ multiplex PCR; TCRdb's version includes in-frame clones alone and lacks a portion of them. The top ten hold approximately 5.3% of the sample, which has 90,000 to 120,000 clones, approximately 80% seen once. The sequenced sample consisted of PBMCs. All receptors come from a woman aged 18-35 years in good health and CMV-seropositive.

The genes are TRBV2 and TRBJ1-2; possibly TRBD1 for D (5 bases). V was clipped by 7 bases and J by 3 bases, with 15 bases between them. Germline CDR1 reads SNHLY; CDR2 reads FYNNEI. The CDR3 runs 14 residues. CDR3 sequence: CASTFIGRDYGYTF. The CDR3 nucleotides are TGTGCCAGCACGTTTATTGGCAGGGACTATGGCTACACCTTC.

The genes are TRBV15 and TRBJ2-5; 9 bases fit TRBD1. The CDR3 is made up of 16 amino acids. Trimming cost V 2 bases and J 7 bases; bases outside gene matches: 11. CDR1 LNHNV and CDR2 YYDKDF come from the germline V gene (reference sequence). Here the CDR3 reads CATSRPRDRALVTQYF. The CDR3 nucleotides are TGTGCCACCAGCAGACCTAGGGACAGGGCTTTGGTGACCCAGTACTTC. The full variable domain, with the rest looked up from reference TRBV15 and TRBJ2-5, is DAMVIQNPRYQVTQFGKPVTLSCSQTLNHNVMYWYQQKSSQAPKLLFHYYDKDFNNEADTPDNFQSRRPNTSFCFLDIRSPGLGDTAMYLCATSRPRDRALVTQYFGPGTRLLVL.

The J gene is TRBJ2-1, the V gene TRBV12-1; TRBD2, the table's D call, lacks a check against the DNA. TRBV12-1 is classified as a pseudogene. The CDR3 runs 15 residues. CDR3 sequence reads: CASSSLAGDGDEQFF. The CDR3 coding sequence is TGTGCCAGCAGCTCCCTAGCGGGAGATGGGGATGAGCAGTTCTTC.

CDR3 DNA: TGTGCCAGTAGCAGGGGACAGGGTAACAATTCACCCCTCCACTTT. Translated, it gives CASSRGQGNNSPLHF. The gene calls are TRBV19 and TRBJ1-6; TRBD1 aligns across 9 bases. The ends lost 6 bases at V and 7 bases at J; junction bases unmatched: 7. CDR1 and CDR2 from the germline V gene are LNHDA and SQIVND (reference sequence). This CDR3 comprises 15 residues.

DNA of the CDR3: TGTGCCAGCAGCCCCATGGCCAACACCGGGGAGCTGTTTTTT. This encodes CASSPMANTGELFF. The rearrangement uses TRBV4-2 and TRBJ2-2; D call uncertain. Germline values: CDR1 LGHNA, CDR2 YNFKEQ. CDR3 size: 14 residues. Trimming cost V 4 bases and J 2 bases, with 8 bases left between them.

The chain uses TRBV29-1 and TRBJ1-3, with no clear D. This CDR3 is built from 14 residues. Trimming cost V 4 bases and J 3 bases, with 13 bases left between them. Germline V CDR1 and CDR2: SQVTM, ANQGSEA. The CDR3, as DNA: TGCAGCGTTGCTGATACGAACGGTGGAAACACCATATATTTT. Its protein is CSVADTNGGNTIYF.

The chain couples TRBV5-1 to TRBJ1-2; TRBD1 is a possible D gene (5 bases). CDR3 size: 14 residues. V was cut by 0 bases and J by 3 bases, with 9 bases left in between. Germline V lookup: CDR1 SGHRS, CDR2 YFSETQ. The DNA for the CDR3 is TGCGCCAGCAGCTTGGGGGGCACCGACTATGGCTACACCTTC. This encodes CASSLGGTDYGYTF. Full variable domain (outside the CDR3, taken from reference TRBV5-1 and TRBJ1-2): KAGVTQTPRYLIKTRGQQVTLSCSPISGHRSVSWYQQTPGQGLQFLFEYFSETQRNKGNFPGRFSGRQFSNSRSEMNVSTLELGDSALYLCASSLGGTDYGYTFGSGTRLTVV.

V usage is TRBV29-1 and J usage is TRBJ2-3, with TRBD2 matching over 9 bases. CDR3 length: 14 residues. After removal of 7 bases from V and 5 bases from J, the junction contained 10 bases not matched to a gene. CDR1 and CDR2 (germline): SQVTM, ANQGSEA. The DNA of the CDR3 is TGCAGCGCAACTAGCGGGCAGAGGGGAGATACGCAGTATTTT. Protein product: CSATSGQRGDTQYF.